Shown below are 20 T cell receptor beta chains from a single sample sequenced in a study of blood T cell repertoires in COVID-19. Clones were sequenced by immunoSEQ multiplex PCR, and TCRdb holds only the in-frame ones, with some missing. Here the sample spans some 330,000 clones, around 90% being singletons. The material sequenced was PBMCs or T cells enriched from blood (not recorded which). These receptors were taken from a man in his thirties or forties who had recovered from COVID-19.

This clone was found a few times. This rearrangement joins TRBV7-9 to TRBJ2-7; 7 nucleotides align to TRBD1. Germline values: CDR1 SEHNR, CDR2 FQNEAQ (reference sequence). J was trimmed by 2 bases and V by 3 bases; bases with no gene match: 4. The CDR3 spans 14 residues. The CDR3 DNA sequence: TGTGCCAGCAGCTTGAGACAGGGACCCTACGAGCAGTACTTC. Translated: CASSLRQGPYEQYF.

The gene calls are TRBV5-6 and TRBJ1-2, with TRBD1 matching 10 bases. This CDR3 has 16 residues. Germline V gene data show CDR1 as SGHDT and CDR2 as YYEEEE. Losses at the gene ends were 4 bases for V and 8 bases for J; bases not matched to a gene: 14. CDR3 region: CASSALPQTGGEGYTF. CDR3 nucleotide sequence: TGTGCCAGCAGCGCCCTCCCCCAGACAGGGGGCGAAGGCTACACCTTC.

V usage is TRBV18 and J usage is TRBJ1-1; TRBD1 is a possible D gene (6 bases). CDR1 KGHSH and CDR2 LQKENI come from the germline V gene. With 1 base removed from V and 0 bases from J, the gap between germline ends came to 18 bases. The CDR3 runs to 18 residues. CDR3 sequence reads: CASSPQRGIGVMNTEAFF. The DNA for the CDR3 is TGTGCCAGCTCACCACAGAGGGGGATAGGTGTCATGAACACTGAAGCTTTCTTT.

The V gene is TRBV5-1, the J gene TRBJ1-4, with D possibly matching TRBD1 (5 bases). Germline V gene lookup returns CDR1 SGHRS and CDR2 YFSETQ. The CDR3 contains 13 residues. V was shortened by 5 bases and J by 6 bases, with 11 bases between the two germline ends. The DNA for the CDR3 is TGCGCCAGCAGACGGGGAGGGGATGAAAAACTGTTTTTT. Amino acid sequence: CASRRGGDEKLFF. Looking up the rest from reference TRBV5-1 and TRBJ1-4 gives the full variable domain: KAGVTQTPRYLIKTRGQQVTLSCSPISGHRSVSWYQQTPGQGLQFLFEYFSETQRNKGNFPGRFSGRQFSNSRSEMNVSTLELGDSALYLCASRRGGDEKLFFGSGTQLSVL.

The chain links TRBV6-5 to TRBJ2-7; D possibly corresponds to TRBD1 (6 bases). Looked up from germline, CDR1 is MNHEY and CDR2 is SVGAGI. The CDR3 runs 13 residues. Trimming removed 10 bases at V and 0 bases at J, with 13 bases between. The DNA of the CDR3 is TGTGCCACCCTGGGGGCCCCCTCCTACGAGCAGTACTTC. Translation gives CATLGAPSYEQYF.

This clone was picked up one time. This chain links TRBV9 with TRBJ1-2; D call uncertain. Looked up from germline, CDR1 is SGDLS and CDR2 is YYNGEE. Trimming stripped 0 bases from V and 3 bases from J, with 9 bases between. This CDR3 spans 14 amino acids. CDR3 coding DNA: TGTGCCAGCAGCGTAGGCCCAGCGGACTATGGCTACACCTTC. Its protein product is CASSVGPADYGYTF.

This sequence joins TRBV10-3 and TRBJ2-7; the match to TRBD1 covers 8 bases. The CDR3 extends over 18 amino acids. J gave up 2 bases and V 0 bases, and 12 bases lay outside the gene matches. The germline V gene has CDR1 ENHRY and CDR2 SYGVKD. CDR3 coding DNA: TGTGCCATCAGTGAGTCCCCGGGGTATAGGACAGGGCCCTACGAGCAGTACTTC. It encodes CAISESPGYRTGPYEQYF.

This clone showed up just once. The genes are TRBV5-1 and TRBJ1-2, with TRBD1 matching 9 bases. Germline CDR1 is SGHRS and CDR2 is YFSETQ. The CDR3 loop spans 14 amino acids. Unmatched junction bases numbered 4, after V lost 5 bases and J lost 2 bases. This CDR3 reads CASRDGQGNYGYTF. CDR3 sequence (DNA): TGCGCCAGCAGGGATGGACAGGGGAACTATGGCTACACCTTC.

The rearrangement joins TRBV11-2 to TRBJ2-5, with D possibly being TRBD1 (6 bases). The CDR3 is 14 residues long. Germline CDR1 is SGHAT and CDR2 is FQNNGV. Trimming stripped 5 bases from V and 5 bases from J, with 15 bases between. The CDR3 DNA reads as TGTGCCAGCAGCCCACAGGGCGCTAGGGAGACCCAGTACTTC. This translates into CASSPQGARETQYF.

The rearrangement joins TRBV3-1 (or the pseudogene TRBV3-2) to TRBJ2-7; 9 positions match TRBD2. Germline-derived CDR1 and CDR2 are LGHDT and YNNKEL (reference sequence). V shed 3 bases and J 4 bases; nucleotides not matched to a gene: 10. This CDR3 has 16 residues. CDR3 bases: TGTGCCAGCAGCCACTACACAGCGGGGGGCCGATACGAGCAGTACTTC. Translation gives CASSHYTAGGRYEQYF.

The chain joins TRBV5-4 to TRBJ1-2; no firm D call. CDR3 length: 13 residues. The ends were cut back, 5 bases at V and 7 bases at J, with 15 bases in the middle. Per the germline V gene, CDR1 is SGHNT and CDR2 is YYREEE (reference sequence). The CDR3 loop is CASSTNFQVGYTF. The CDR3 bases are TGTGCCAGCAGTACCAATTTTCAGGTTGGCTACACCTTC.

V gene TRBV5-6 combines with J gene TRBJ2-1; 8 nucleotides agree with TRBD2. This CDR3 has 16 amino acids. The junction had 7 bases not matched to a gene; V was cut back by 0 bases and J by 5 bases. Germline-derived CDR1 and CDR2 are SGHDT and YYEEEE. The chain's CDR3 is CASSLGASGGDNEQFF. DNA of the CDR3: TGTGCCAGCAGCTTGGGGGCCAGCGGGGGAGACAATGAGCAGTTCTTC. Drawing the rest from reference TRBV5-6 and TRBJ2-1, the complete variable domain is DAGVTQSPTHLIKTRGQQVTLRCSPKSGHDTVSWYQQALGQGPQFIFQYYEEEERQRGNFPDRFSGHQFPNYSSELNVNALLLGDSALYLCASSLGASGGDNEQFFGPGTRLTVL.

V gene TRBV10-3 combines with J gene TRBJ2-2, with a possible D match to TRBD1 (5 bases). Germline V lookup: CDR1 ENHRY, CDR2 SYGVKD. CDR3 length equals 14 residues. V shed 5 bases and J shed 2 bases, with 9 bases lying between them. The CDR3 DNA reads TGTGCCATCAGTTCCAGGGATAACACCGGGGAGCTGTTTTTT. Translated: CAISSRDNTGELFF.

The chain uses TRBV6-4 and TRBJ2-1, with 11 nucleotides matching TRBD2. V trimming: 3 bases; J trimming: 6 bases; junction bases outside the gene matches: 4. CDR3 size: 15 residues. Germline CDR1 reads MRHNA; CDR2 reads SNTAGT. The CDR3 nucleotides read TGTGCCAGCAGTGAAGGTAGCGGGGGGGCCAATGAGCAGTTCTTC. As protein: CASSEGSGGANEQFF.

The gene calls are TRBV11-2 and TRBJ1-1, with a tentative D call TRBD1 (5 bases). Trimming pared 5 bases from V and 3 bases from J, leaving 7 bases between. Germline V gives CDR1 SGHAT, CDR2 FQNNGV. The CDR3 loop spans 12 amino acids. The CDR3 nucleotides are TGTGCCAGCAGCCGGGGGGACACTGAAGCTTTCTTT. It codes for CASSRGDTEAFF.

The gene calls are TRBV6-5 and TRBJ1-2; D uncertain. This CDR3 contains 15 residues. Between the trimmed V and J ends, which lost 2 bases and 0 bases, there was a span of 10 bases. CDR1 is MNHEY and CDR2 is SVGAGI in the germline V gene. The CDR3 sequence is CASSYGQTSNYGYTF. CDR3 bases: TGTGCCAGCAGTTACGGCCAGACATCTAACTATGGCTACACCTTC.

The J gene is TRBJ2-1, the V gene TRBV24-1; tentatively, D is TRBD1 (6 bases). The ends were cut back, 5 bases at V and 0 bases at J, with 13 bases in the middle. This CDR3 comprises 16 residues. CDR1 is KGHDR and CDR2 is SFDVKD in the germline V gene. The CDR3 nucleotides are TGTGCCACCAGTGCCGGACAGTTGAGCTCCTACAATGAGCAGTTCTTC. Its translation is CATSAGQLSSYNEQFF.

The chain carries TRBV7-9 and TRBJ1-4; D is perhaps TRBD1 (6 bases). CDR3 length: 14 residues. Germline V lookup: CDR1 SEHNR, CDR2 FQNEAQ (reference sequence). Trimming took 6 bases from V and 3 from J, leaving 11 bases between them. CDR3 sequence: CASSPGQPNEKLFF. In DNA form, the CDR3 reads TGTGCCAGCAGTCCAGGACAGCCTAATGAAAAACTGTTTTTT.

Note on this clone: Other DNA sequences from this sample encode an identical CDR3 as well. CDR3 amino acids: CATSRDQGNYGYTF. As DNA, the CDR3 is TGTGCCACCAGCAGAGACCAGGGTAACTATGGCTACACCTTC. V and J are TRBV15 and TRBJ1-2, with a weak D call TRBD1 (5 bases). The CDR3 has 14 amino acids. The germline V and J ends were trimmed by 0 bases and 1 base, with 6 bases remaining between them. Germline CDR1 LNHNV, CDR2 YYDKDF (reference sequence).

The chain combines TRBV23-1 with TRBJ2-7; weak D call: TRBD1 (6 bases). TRBV23-1 is recorded as an ORF, its role being uncertain. The CDR3 is 13 residues long. For the CDR3, the DNA is TGCCGCCGTACGTGGCAGGGGCTATACGAGCAGTACTTC. Translating it yields CRRTWQGLYEQYF.